A selection of T cell receptor beta chains follows, all from one sample in a study of CD8 T cells in ankylosing spondylitis. MiXCR was run by TCRdb on the 5' RACE reads, yielding one entry per CDR3 protein. The sample yields roughly 670,000 distinct CDR3 sequences, around 17% seen once. What was sequenced was blood, either unsorted or a sorted T cell fraction (not recorded which). The source is a male donor with ankylosing spondylitis. Both conserved end residues are part of each CDR3. The order of the fields is CDR3 length, clone size, D gene, V gene, J gene, CDR3 protein, CDR3 DNA. The D gene is left open where the match is weak. Size is omitted from some rows. Given values are once, few, many or a class for expanded clones.

CDR3 length: 14; clone size: -; D gene: TRBD1; V gene: TRBV29-1; J gene: TRBJ2-5; CDR3 protein: CSVELGQGWETQYF; CDR3 DNA: TGCAGCGTTGAATTGGGACAGGGTTGGGAGACCCAGTACTTC
CDR3 length: 13; clone size: few; D gene: TRBD1; V gene: TRBV29-1; J gene: TRBJ2-7; CDR3 protein: CSVDRQGAGEQYF; CDR3 DNA: TGCAGCGTTGATAGACAGGGGGCCGGCGAGCAGTACTTC
CDR3 length: 15; clone size: -; D gene: TRBD2; V gene: TRBV19; J gene: TRBJ2-1; CDR3 protein: CASSPYSGARNEQFF; CDR3 DNA: TGTGCCAGTAGTCCCTATAGCGGGGCCCGCAATGAGCAGTTCTTC
CDR3 length: 13; clone size: -; D gene: -; V gene: TRBV5-1; J gene: TRBJ2-4; CDR3 protein: CASSVGERNIQYF; CDR3 DNA: TGCGCCAGCAGCGTGGGTGAGCGGAACATTCAGTACTTC
CDR3 length: 12; clone size: -; D gene: -; V gene: TRBV13; J gene: TRBJ1-1; CDR3 protein: CASSPRGYEAFF; CDR3 DNA: TGTGCCAGCAGCCCCAGGGGCTACGAAGCTTTCTTT
CDR3 length: 19; clone size: -; D gene: TRBD2; V gene: TRBV11-1; J gene: TRBJ2-1; CDR3 protein: CASSLVITSGSGSYNEQFF; CDR3 DNA: TGTGCCAGCAGCTTAGTGATTACTAGCGGGTCAGGTTCCTACAATGAGCAGTTCTTC
CDR3 length: 14; clone size: -; D gene: -; V gene: TRBV9; J gene: TRBJ2-1; CDR3 protein: CASSVRGAVNEQFF; CDR3 DNA: TGTGCCAGCAGCGTACGGGGGGCGGTTAATGAGCAGTTCTTC
CDR3 length: 14; clone size: once; D gene: -; V gene: TRBV20-1; J gene: TRBJ2-5; CDR3 protein: CSATFGGGGETQYF; CDR3 DNA: TGCAGTGCCACCTTCGGAGGCGGTGGAGAGACCCAGTACTTC
CDR3 length: 15; clone size: few; D gene: TRBD2; V gene: TRBV9; J gene: TRBJ2-5; CDR3 protein: CASSPTAAGEETQYF; CDR3 DNA: TGTGCCAGCAGCCCAACCGCAGCGGGAGAAGAGACCCAGTACTTC
CDR3 length: 16; clone size: -; D gene: TRBD2; V gene: TRBV20-1; J gene: TRBJ2-7; CDR3 protein: CSARDTLAALSYEQYF; CDR3 DNA: TGCAGTGCTAGAGATACCCTAGCGGCCCTCTCCTACGAGCAGTACTTC
CDR3 length: 15; clone size: many; D gene: -; V gene: TRBV5-1; J gene: TRBJ2-7; CDR3 protein: CASSLALARGHEQYF; CDR3 DNA: TGCGCCAGCAGCTTGGCTCTAGCGCGAGGCCACGAGCAGTACTTC
CDR3 length: 15; clone size: many; D gene: TRBD1; V gene: TRBV5-6; J gene: TRBJ2-5; CDR3 protein: CASSSAGTEGETQYF; CDR3 DNA: TGTGCCAGCAGCTCCGCCGGGACAGAAGGGGAGACCCAGTACTTC